This T cell receptor beta chain came from a study of T cells in localized non-small cell lung cancer. Notes on the study in general: There was an association of higher blood T cell density with longer overall survival. Uninvolved adjacent lung, not tumor, had the highest T cell clonality. The tumor had only one region sequenced, so heterogeneity remains possible.

The CDR3 covers 16 residues. Looked up from germline, CDR1 is SGHRS and CDR2 is YFSETQ. V was trimmed by 5 bases and J by 4 bases, leaving 21 bases between them. Data came from immunoSEQ multiplex PCR; TCRdb stores just in-frame clones and leaves some out. This table holds roughly 71,000 clones, roughly 90% found once. A remark on this clone: Its antigen is unknown.

The source material was peripheral blood, sampled before any cancer treatment. The genes are TRBV5-1 and TRBJ1-1, with D perhaps TRBD1 (5 bases). This receptor was identified in a male donor older than 55 with stage III squamous cell lung carcinoma. The CDR3 bases are TGCGCCAGCAGGCTGAAGGGGACCGCCGGGGGCACTGAAGCTTTCTTT. It specifies CASRLKGTAGGTEAFF. Looking up the rest from reference TRBV5-1 and TRBJ1-1 gives the full variable domain: KAGVTQTPRYLIKTRGQQVTLSCSPISGHRSVSWYQQTPGQGLQFLFEYFSETQRNKGNFPGRFSGRQFSNSRSEMNVSTLELGDSALYLCASRLKGTAGGTEAFFGQGTRLTVV.